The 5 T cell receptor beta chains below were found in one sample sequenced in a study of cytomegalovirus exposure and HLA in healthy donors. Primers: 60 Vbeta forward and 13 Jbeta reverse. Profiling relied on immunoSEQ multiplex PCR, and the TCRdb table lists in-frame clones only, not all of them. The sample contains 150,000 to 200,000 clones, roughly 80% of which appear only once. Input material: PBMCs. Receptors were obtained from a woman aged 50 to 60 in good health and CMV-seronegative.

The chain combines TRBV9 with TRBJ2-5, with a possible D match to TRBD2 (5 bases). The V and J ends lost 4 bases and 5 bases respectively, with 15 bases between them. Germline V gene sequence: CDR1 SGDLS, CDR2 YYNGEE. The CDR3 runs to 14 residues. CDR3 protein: CASSPLLAQETQYF. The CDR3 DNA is TGTGCCAGCAGCCCTCTTCTAGCCCAGGAGACCCAGTACTTC.

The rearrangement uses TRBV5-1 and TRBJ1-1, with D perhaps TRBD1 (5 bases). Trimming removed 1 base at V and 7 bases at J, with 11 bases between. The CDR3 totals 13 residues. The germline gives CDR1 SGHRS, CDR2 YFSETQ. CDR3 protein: CASSLLAGLEAFF. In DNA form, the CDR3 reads TGCGCCAGCAGCTTGCTTGCGGGGCTTGAAGCTTTCTTT.

CDR3 sequence (DNA): TGTGCCAGCAGCCAAGTCGGGACAGGGAATGAAAAACTGTTTTTT. Translated, it gives CASSQVGTGNEKLFF. The rearrangement links TRBV4-2 to TRBJ1-4; 9 positions match TRBD1. Trimming cost V 1 base and J 5 bases; bases outside gene matches: 2. Germline loops: CDR1 LGHNA, CDR2 YNFKEQ. There are 15 residues in the CDR3.

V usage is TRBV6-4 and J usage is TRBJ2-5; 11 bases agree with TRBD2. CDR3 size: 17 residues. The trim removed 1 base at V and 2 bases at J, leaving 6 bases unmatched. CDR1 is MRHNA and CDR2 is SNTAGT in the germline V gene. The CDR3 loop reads CASSDLLAGEGQETQYF. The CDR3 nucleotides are TGTGCCAGCAGTGACTTACTAGCGGGGGAGGGTCAAGAGACCCAGTACTTC.

Here the CDR3 DNA reads TGTGCCAGCAGATCCCGTCGGGAATCCTATAATTCACCCCTCCACTTT. This codes for CASRSRRESYNSPLHF. The chain employs TRBV2 and TRBJ1-6, with D unclear. The CDR3 totals 16 residues. CDR1 is SNHLY and CDR2 is FYNNEI in the germline V gene. The germline V and J ends were trimmed by 6 bases and 1 base, with 13 bases remaining between them. Full variable domain (outside the CDR3, taken from reference TRBV2 and TRBJ1-6): EPEVTQTPSHQVTQMGQEVILRCVPISNHLYFYWYRQILGQKVEFLVSFYNNEISEKSEIFDDQFSVERPDGSNFTLKIRSTKLEDSAMYFCASRSRRESYNSPLHFGNGTRLTVT.